These T cell receptor beta chains were read from a single sample in a study of blood T cell repertoires in COVID-19. Assay: immunoSEQ multiplex PCR; the TCRdb copy retains only in-frame clones and omits some. The sample includes approximately 260,000 clones, around 84% seen only once; the top ten take 5% to 8%. The specimen sequenced was PBMCs or T cells enriched from blood (not recorded which). The source of these receptors is a woman in her 50s who had been exposed to COVID-19. The CDR3 runs from the conserved cysteine through the conserved F or W. A D gene is named only where the DNA matches it firmly. Size is stated for part of the rows, as once, few or many counts, or as a class when the clone is expanded.

>TRBJ1-1|NA|TRBV7-9|NA
TGTGCCAGCACAAAAAACCGCGGGGCGGACACTGAAGCTTTCTTT
CASTKNRGADTEAFF
>TRBJ1-1|TRBD1|TRBV6-5|NA
TGTGCCAGCACCGGGGGGGACAGTGCGGGCTTT
CASTGGDSAGF
>TRBJ1-6|TRBD1|TRBV7-9|NA
TGTGCCACAGGGGGCTGGGATTCACCCCTCCACTTT
CATGGWDSPLHF
>TRBJ1-3|NA|TRBV7-2|NA
TGTGCCAGCAGCCCTAGTTTTGGGAACACCATATATTTT
CASSPSFGNTIYF
>TRBJ2-3|TRBD2|TRBV24-1|NA
TGTGCCACCAGTGAAGGCGGGGGGGCGACAGATACGCAGTATTTT
CATSEGGGATDTQYF
>TRBJ2-5|NA|TRBV7-7|NA
TGTGCCAGCAGCCCCGGGAGCTACCAAGAGACCCAGTACTTC
CASSPGSYQETQYF
>TRBJ1-1|NA|TRBV10-3|NA
TGTGCCATCAGTCAAGGTCGGGGGGTTGAAGCTTTCTTT
CAISQGRGVEAFF
>TRBJ2-7|NA|TRBV7-2|NA
TGTGCCAGCAGCTCCCAGGGCGGGGCGTCCTACGAGCAGTACTTC
CASSSQGGASYEQYF
>TRBJ1-4|NA|TRBV2|NA
TGTGCGACGAGCGGGCAGCTTAATGAAAAACTGTTTTTT
CATSGQLNEKLFF
>TRBJ1-1|TRBD1|TRBV5-6|NA
TGTGCCAGCAGCTTGGGGGGGACAGCCTTTAACACTGAAGCTTTCTTT
CASSLGGTAFNTEAFF
>TRBJ1-1|NA|TRBV7-8|NA
TGTGCCAGCAGCCCTCCCCTCCATAAGACAGTCCGCACTGAAGCTTTCTTT
CASSPPLHKTVRTEAFF
>TRBJ2-3|TRBD2|TRBV2|once
TGTGCCAGCACTTTGAGAGGGACTAGCGGCTCCACAGATACGCAGTATTTT
CASTLRGTSGSTDTQYF
>TRBJ1-5|NA|TRBV6-1|NA
TGTGCCAGCAGTGAATCAGGGCGTCTTCAGCCCCAGCATTTT
CASSESGRLQPQHF
>TRBJ2-1|TRBD2|TRBV2|NA
TGTGCCAGCAGTGGGCGTGGGCGAGGACTAGTTGGGGCCTACAATGAGCAGTTCTTC
CASSGRGRGLVGAYNEQFF
>TRBJ1-5|TRBD1|TRBV29-1|NA
TGCAGCGCGGGACAGCAGAATCAGCCCCAGCATTTT
CSAGQQNQPQHF
>TRBJ2-2|NA|TRBV7-6|NA
TGTGCCAGCAGCTTAGAAGCGAGGAACACCGGGGAGCTGTTTTTT
CASSLEARNTGELFF
>TRBJ1-1|NA|TRBV28|NA
TGTGCCAGCAGTTGGACTATTGGAGCGCTGAACACTGAAGCTTTCTTT
CASSWTIGALNTEAFF
>TRBJ1-1|TRBD1|TRBV19|NA
TGTGCCAGTAGTATGTCAGGGGGCACTGAAGCTTTCTTT
CASSMSGGTEAFF
>TRBJ2-3|NA|TRBV20-1|NA
TGCAGTGCGGGCACGGAAAATACGCAGTATTTT
CSAGTENTQYF
>TRBJ2-2|TRBD2|TRBV5-1|NA
TGCGCCAGCAGCTTGACTAGCGGGGGGACCGGGGAGCTGTTTTTT
CASSLTSGGTGELFF
>TRBJ1-5|TRBD1|TRBV27|NA
TGTGCCAGCAGTTTCCCCAACCCCGGACAGGTGAATAATCAGCCCCAGCATTTT
CASSFPNPGQVNNQPQHF
>TRBJ1-3|TRBD1|TRBV5-1|once
TGCGCCAGCAGCTCTTCACAGGGGATCTCTGGAAACACCATATATTTT
CASSSSQGISGNTIYF
>TRBJ1-1|TRBD1|TRBV6-5|NA
TGTGCCAGCACCGCACAGGGGGCGAACACTGAAGCTTTCTTT
CASTAQGANTEAFF
>TRBJ2-7|NA|TRBV5-1|NA
TGCGCCAGCAGCTACCCAGACTACGAGCAGTACTTC
CASSYPDYEQYF
>TRBJ2-5|TRBD1|TRBV18|NA
TGTGCCAGCTCACCATCCAGGGGGCCAGGGGAGACCCAGTACTTC
CASSPSRGPGETQYF
>TRBJ2-5|TRBD2|TRBV6-6|once
TGTGCCAGCCGGACTAGCGGGGGAAAAGAGACCCAGTACTTC
CASRTSGGKETQYF
>TRBJ2-1|NA|TRBV5-5|NA
TGTGCCAGCAGCTTGAGCTGGAATGAGCAGTTCTTC
CASSLSWNEQFF
>TRBJ1-5|NA|TRBV5-6|NA
TGTGCCAGCAGCCCGACCTCCGCCAGGTTAGATCAGCCCCAGCATTTT
CASSPTSARLDQPQHF
>TRBJ1-1|NA|TRBV10-3|NA
TGTGCCATCAGTCCCGAGGGGAACACTGAAGCTTTCTTT
CAISPEGNTEAFF
>TRBJ1-1|NA|TRBV10-3|NA
TGTGCCATCAGTGTCCGGACTTCGAACACTGAAGCTTTCTTT
CAISVRTSNTEAFF
>TRBJ1-1|NA|TRBV11-2|NA
TGTGCCAGCAGCTTACACTCCCCGGGGAAGATGAACACTGAAGCTTTCTTT
CASSLHSPGKMNTEAFF
>TRBJ2-3|NA|TRBV3-1/TRBV3-2|NA
TGTGCCAGCAGCCATGGGACCGGGGGTAGGGGGGGTGGGGGTACGCAGTATTTT
CASSHGTGGRGGGGTQYF
>TRBJ1-1|NA|TRBV14|few
TGTGCCAGCAGCCGGGTGCAGGGCGTAGGAACTGAAGCTTTCTTT
CASSRVQGVGTEAFF
>TRBJ2-7|NA|TRBV13|NA
TGTGCCAGCAGCTTAACAGGGACCTACGAGCAGTACTTC
CASSLTGTYEQYF
>TRBJ1-2|NA|TRBV18|NA
TGTGCCAGCTCAAACCTACAGGGAAAAGGCTACACCTTC
CASSNLQGKGYTF
>TRBJ1-4|NA|TRBV10-3|NA
TGTGCCATCAGTGAGGGTTCGGCAGGGGAAAAACTGTTTTTT
CAISEGSAGEKLFF